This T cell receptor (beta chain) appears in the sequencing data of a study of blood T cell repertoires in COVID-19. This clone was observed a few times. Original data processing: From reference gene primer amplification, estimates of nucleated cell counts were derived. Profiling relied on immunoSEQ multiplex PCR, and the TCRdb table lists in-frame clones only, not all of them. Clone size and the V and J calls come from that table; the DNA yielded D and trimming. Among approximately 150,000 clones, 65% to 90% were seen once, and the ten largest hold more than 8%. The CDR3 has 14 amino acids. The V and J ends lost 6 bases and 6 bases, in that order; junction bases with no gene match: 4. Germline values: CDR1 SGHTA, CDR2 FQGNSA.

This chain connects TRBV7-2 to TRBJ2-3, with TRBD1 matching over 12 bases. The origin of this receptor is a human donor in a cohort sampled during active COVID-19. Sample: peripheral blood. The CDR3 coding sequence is TGTGCCAGCAGTCAAGGGACAGGGGGCGATACGCAGTATTTT. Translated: CASSQGTGGDTQYF. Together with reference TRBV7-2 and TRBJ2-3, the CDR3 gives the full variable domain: GAGVSQSPSNKVTEKGKDVELRCDPISGHTALYWYRQSLGQGLEFLIYFQGNSAPDKSGLPSDRFSAERTGGSVSTLTIQRTQQEDSAVYLCASSQGTGGDTQYFGPGTRLTVL.